This T cell receptor beta chain is drawn from a study of T cell changes during pregnancy in multiple sclerosis. With 0 bases clipped from V and 4 bases from J, the junction kept 2 bases outside the gene matches. Looked up from germline, CDR1 is SGDLS and CDR2 is YYNGEE. The CDR3 is 15 residues long. TCRdb's copy holds only in-frame clones and misses some; the assay was immunoSEQ multiplex PCR. The sample carries 9,500 to 15,000 clones, approximately 90% recorded once. The TCR comes from a female donor in good health, enrolled as a control in a pregnancy study. This sequence joins TRBV9 and TRBJ1-5, with TRBD1 identical over 9 bases. The sample consisted of CD8+ T cells from peripheral blood mononuclear cells, taken in the second trimester of pregnancy. The CDR3 protein is CASSVGTGDNQPQHF. Here the CDR3 DNA reads TGTGCCAGCAGCGTAGGGACAGGGGATAATCAGCCCCAGCATTTT.